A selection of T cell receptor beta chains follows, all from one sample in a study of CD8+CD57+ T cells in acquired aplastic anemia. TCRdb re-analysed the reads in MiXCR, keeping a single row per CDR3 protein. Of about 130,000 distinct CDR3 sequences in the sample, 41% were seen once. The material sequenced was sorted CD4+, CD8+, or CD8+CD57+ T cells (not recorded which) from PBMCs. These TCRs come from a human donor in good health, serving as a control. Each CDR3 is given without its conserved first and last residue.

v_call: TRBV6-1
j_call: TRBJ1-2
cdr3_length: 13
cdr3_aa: ASSESLRQGYGYT

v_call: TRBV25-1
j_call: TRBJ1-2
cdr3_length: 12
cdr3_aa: ASSDGWEGYGYT

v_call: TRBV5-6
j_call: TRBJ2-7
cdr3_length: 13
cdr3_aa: ASSFRLAGNYEQY

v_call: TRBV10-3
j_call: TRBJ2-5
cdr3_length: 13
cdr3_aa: AISEWSGRQETQY

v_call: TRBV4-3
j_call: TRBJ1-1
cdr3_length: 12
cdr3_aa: ASSQDTSGTEAF

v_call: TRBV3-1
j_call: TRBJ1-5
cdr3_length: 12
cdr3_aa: ASSQGSFNQPQH

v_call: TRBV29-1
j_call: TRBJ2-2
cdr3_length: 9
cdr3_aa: SVADTGELF

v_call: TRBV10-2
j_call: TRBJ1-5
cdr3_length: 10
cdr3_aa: ASSEGDQPQH

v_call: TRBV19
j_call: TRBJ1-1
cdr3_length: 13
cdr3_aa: ASSIWGQGAGGAF

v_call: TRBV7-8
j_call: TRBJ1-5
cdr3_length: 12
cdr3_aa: ASSFSAINQPQH

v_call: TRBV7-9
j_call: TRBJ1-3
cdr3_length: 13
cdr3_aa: ASSPTGGSENTIY

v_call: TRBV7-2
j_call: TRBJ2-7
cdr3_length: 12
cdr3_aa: ASSFFLGDGEQY

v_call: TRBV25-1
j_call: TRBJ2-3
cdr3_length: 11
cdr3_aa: ASSVLAGDTQY

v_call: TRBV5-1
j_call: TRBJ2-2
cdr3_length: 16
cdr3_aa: ASSWDGNTGERTGSCF

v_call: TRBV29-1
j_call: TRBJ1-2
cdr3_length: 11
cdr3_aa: SVMVGSHDGYT

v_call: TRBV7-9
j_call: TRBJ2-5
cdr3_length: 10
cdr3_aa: ASSHTPETQY

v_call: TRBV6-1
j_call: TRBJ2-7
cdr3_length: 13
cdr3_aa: ASSRFGGHIYEQY

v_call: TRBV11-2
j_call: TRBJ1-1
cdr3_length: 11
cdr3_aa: ASSLYDADRAF

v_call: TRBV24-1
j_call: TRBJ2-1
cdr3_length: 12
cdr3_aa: ATSDRRSYNEQF

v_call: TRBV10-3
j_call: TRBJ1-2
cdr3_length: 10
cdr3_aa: AISVGYYGYT

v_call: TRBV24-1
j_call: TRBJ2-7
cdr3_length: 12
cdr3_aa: ATSDSGYTYEQY

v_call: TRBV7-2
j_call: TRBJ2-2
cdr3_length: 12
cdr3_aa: ASSFKGRGGELF

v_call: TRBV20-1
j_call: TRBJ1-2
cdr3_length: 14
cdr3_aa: SARDIRTAPLYGYT

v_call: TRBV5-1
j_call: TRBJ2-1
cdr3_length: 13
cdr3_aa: ASSLESGRASIPF

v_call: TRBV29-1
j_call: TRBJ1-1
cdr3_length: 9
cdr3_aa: SVESTTEAF

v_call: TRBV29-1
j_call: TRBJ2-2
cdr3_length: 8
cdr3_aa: SGRDGELF

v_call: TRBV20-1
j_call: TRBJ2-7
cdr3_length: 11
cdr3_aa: SASPAGLYEQY

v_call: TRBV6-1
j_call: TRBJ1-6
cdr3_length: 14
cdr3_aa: ASSRRLGTTNSPLH

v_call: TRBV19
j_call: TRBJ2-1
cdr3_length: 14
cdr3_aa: ASSPGTVIPWDEQF

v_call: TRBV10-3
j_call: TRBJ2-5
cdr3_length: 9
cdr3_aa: AISEGETQY

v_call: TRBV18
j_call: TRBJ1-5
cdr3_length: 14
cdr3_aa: ASPPGGQPSNQPQH

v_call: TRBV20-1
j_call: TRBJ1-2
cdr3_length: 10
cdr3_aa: SAGDNGYGYT

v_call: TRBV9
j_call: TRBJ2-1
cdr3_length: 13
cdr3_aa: ASSVAGGGYNEQF

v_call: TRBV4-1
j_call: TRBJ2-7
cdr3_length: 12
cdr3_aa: ASSPRTRTYEQY

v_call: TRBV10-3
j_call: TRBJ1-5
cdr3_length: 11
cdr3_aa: ATGGTSNQPQH

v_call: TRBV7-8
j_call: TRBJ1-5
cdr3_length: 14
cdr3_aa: ASSLAGEALYQPQH

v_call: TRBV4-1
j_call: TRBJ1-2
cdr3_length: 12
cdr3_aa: ASSQVRDSNGYT

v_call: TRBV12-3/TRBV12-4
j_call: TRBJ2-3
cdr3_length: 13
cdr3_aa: ASSRASGGVDTQY

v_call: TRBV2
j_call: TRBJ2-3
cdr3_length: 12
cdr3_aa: ASRSTDRVDEQY

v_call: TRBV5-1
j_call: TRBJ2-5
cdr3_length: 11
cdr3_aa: ASSPQRQETQY

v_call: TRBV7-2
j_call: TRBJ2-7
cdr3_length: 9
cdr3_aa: ASSLGLEQY

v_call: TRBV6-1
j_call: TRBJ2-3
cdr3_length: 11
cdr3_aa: ASSDRGRDTQY

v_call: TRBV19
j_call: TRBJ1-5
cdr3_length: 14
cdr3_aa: ASRRAGGRSNQPQH

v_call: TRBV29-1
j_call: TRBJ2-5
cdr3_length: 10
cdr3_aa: SVRTDQETQY

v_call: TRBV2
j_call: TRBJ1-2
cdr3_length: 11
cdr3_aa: ASRGQGGHGYT

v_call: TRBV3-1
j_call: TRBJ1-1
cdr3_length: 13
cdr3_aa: ASRREQGWATEAF

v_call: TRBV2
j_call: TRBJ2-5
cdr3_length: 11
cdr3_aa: ASRRLGNQPQY

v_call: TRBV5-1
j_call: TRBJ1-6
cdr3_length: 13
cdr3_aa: ASSLALGSNSPLH

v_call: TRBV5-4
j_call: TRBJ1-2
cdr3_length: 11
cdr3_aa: ASSLVGGDGYT

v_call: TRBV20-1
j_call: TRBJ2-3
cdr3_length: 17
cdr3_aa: SASGRLAGQLETTGTQY

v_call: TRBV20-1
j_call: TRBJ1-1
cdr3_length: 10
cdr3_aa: SANTGGTEAF

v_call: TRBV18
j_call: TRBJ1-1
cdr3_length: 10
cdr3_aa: ASSKSDTEAF

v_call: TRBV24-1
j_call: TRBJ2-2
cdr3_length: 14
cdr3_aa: ATSDSGGQNTGELF

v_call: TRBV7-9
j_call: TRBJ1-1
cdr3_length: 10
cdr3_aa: ASRIGAREAF

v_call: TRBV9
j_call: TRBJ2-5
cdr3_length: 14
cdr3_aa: ASSLGQRQRQETQY

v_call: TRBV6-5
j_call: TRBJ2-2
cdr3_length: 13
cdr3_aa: ASSLVPGLTGELF